The clone carrying this TCR beta chain was detected only a few times. Its cognate antigen is unknown. This entry comes from a study of shared clonotypes between healthy human individuals. Study results and limitations: Compared with clonotypes that all four donors shared, non-shared clonotypes had lower generation probabilities.

Naive CD8 cells lacked CD45RO and underwent positive selection for CCR7, leaving out terminally differentiated effector memory CD45RA+ cells. Under the authors' procedure: Filtering differed because ImmunoSEQ produced junction-only sequences that carried no quality scores. Sequenced by immunoSEQ multiplex PCR; TCRdb stores in-frame clones only, minus some. The DNA gave D and trimming, while V, J and clone size come from that table. Of more than 2 million clones in the sample, around 96% were seen once. Sequenced material: naive CD8+ T cells sorted from blood. The TCR was taken from a man younger than 35 in good health.

The CDR3 bases are TGTGCCAGCAGCTTTAGCGGGGGGGACTACGAGCAGTACTTC. Its translation: CASSFSGGDYEQYF. The rearrangement joins TRBV5-6 to TRBJ2-7; TRBD2 agrees at 11 bases. V trimming: 2 bases; J trimming: 3 bases; junction bases outside the gene matches: 1. The CDR3 covers 14 residues. Per germline, CDR1 SGHDT and CDR2 YYEEEE.